The entry that follows covers one T cell receptor (beta chain) sequence. These data originate in a study of memory CD4+ T cells and cytomegalovirus serostatus. Trimming removed 1 base from V and 7 bases from J, with 13 bases in between. The CDR3 is made up of 14 amino acids. The V gene's germline CDR1 is KGHSH and CDR2 LQKENI. Single viable CD3+CD4+CD8-CD45RO+ cells were sorted as the memory CD4+ T cells. Clones were read by immunoSEQ multiplex PCR, and TCRdb kept only the in-frame ones, dropping some. The sample consists of 50,000 or so clones, 70% to 85% of them appearing once. The source of this sequence is an adult in good health and CMV-seronegative. The sample comprised memory CD4+ T cells from blood. The V call is TRBV18, the J call TRBJ1-1; D remains unclear. The CDR3 loop is CASSPQRAAGEAFF. The CDR3 DNA follows: TGTGCCAGCTCACCACAGAGGGCGGCGGGTGAAGCTTTCTTT.